Following are 28 T cell receptor beta chains from one sample sequenced in a study of blood T cell repertoires in COVID-19. Produced via immunoSEQ multiplex PCR; TCRdb's table is partial and in-frame only. The sample lists about 40,000 clones, roughly 80% seen once, with roughly a third in the top ten. Sequenced input: peripheral blood. These receptors were taken from a woman at least 80 years old with acute or convalescent COVID-19.

This clone was seen only a few times. The chain recombines TRBV19 with TRBJ1-1; 7 bases are shared with TRBD1. The germline V gene encodes CDR1 LNHDA and CDR2 SQIVND (reference sequence). There are 14 residues in the CDR3. Trimming cost V 4 bases and J 4 bases; bases outside gene matches: 6. Here the CDR3 DNA reads TGTGCCAGTAGTAACAGGGGACTCGGCACTGAAGCTTTCTTT. This translates into CASSNRGLGTEAFF.

This chain uses TRBV10-1 with TRBJ2-1; 7 bases agree with TRBD1. Germline values: CDR1 WNHNN, CDR2 SYGVQD (reference sequence). The CDR3 is made up of 15 amino acids. J lost 1 base, V lost 3 bases, and 3 bases had no gene match. The CDR3 DNA follows: TGCGCCAGCAGTGATACAGGGGTTTCCTACAATGAGCAGTTCTTC. Protein product: CASSDTGVSYNEQFF.

The CDR3 DNA is TGCGCCAGCAGCCAACTAGGACTAGCCCAAGAGACCCAGTACTTC. This sequence encodes CASSQLGLAQETQYF. This chain joins TRBV4-1 and TRBJ2-5, with TRBD2 identical over 8 bases. This CDR3 is built from 15 residues. Per germline, CDR1 MGHRA and CDR2 YSYEKL. The ends lost 2 bases at V and 1 base at J; junction bases unmatched: 3.

This clone was detected once. The gene calls are TRBV5-1 and TRBJ2-5, with 13 positions matching TRBD2. Germline V lookup: CDR1 SGHRS, CDR2 YFSETQ. With V trimmed by 0 bases and J by 1 base, 3 bases remained unmatched. The CDR3 runs to 17 residues. The CDR3 sequence is CASSLGLAGGPQETQYF. The CDR3 DNA reads TGCGCCAGCAGCTTGGGACTAGCGGGAGGTCCCCAAGAGACCCAGTACTTC. Full variable domain (missing parts from reference TRBV5-1 and TRBJ2-5): KAGVTQTPRYLIKTRGQQVTLSCSPISGHRSVSWYQQTPGQGLQFLFEYFSETQRNKGNFPGRFSGRQFSNSRSEMNVSTLELGDSALYLCASSLGLAGGPQETQYFGPGTRLLVL.

This clone has just a few counts. The rearrangement uses TRBV5-1 and TRBJ2-3; 11 bases agree with TRBD2. This CDR3 has 17 amino acids. V was pared by 2 bases and J by 1 base, with 6 bases of the junction left unmatched. Germline V CDR1 and CDR2: SGHRS, YFSETQ. In DNA form, the CDR3 reads TGCGCCAGCAGCTTAGAGAGACTAGCGGGACGCACAGATACGCAGTATTTT. It codes for CASSLERLAGRTDTQYF.

A remark on this clone: No DNA is shown, since the ends of the CDR3 on it are uncertain; the CDR3 is the one TCRdb lists. The V call is TRBV24-1, the J call TRBJ2-2; TRBD1 is the table's D call and was not checked against the DNA. Germline-derived CDR1 and CDR2 are KGHDR and SFDVKD. The CDR3 contains 17 residues when both ends are counted. CDR3 amino acids: CATSDSAPGQGAKELFF.

V gene TRBV3-1 (or the pseudogene TRBV3-2) combines with J gene TRBJ2-7; 11 positions agree with TRBD2. The V and J ends lost 5 bases and 4 bases, in that order; junction bases with no gene match: 7. This CDR3 contains 15 residues. CDR1 is LGHDT, CDR2 YNNKEL, per germline (reference sequence). The CDR3 sequence: CASSFRTSGPYEQYF. The CDR3 DNA sequence: TGTGCCAGCAGCTTTAGGACTAGCGGGCCTTACGAGCAGTACTTC.

The V gene is TRBV7-8, the J gene TRBJ1-4, with unresolved D. The CDR3 length is 15 residues. Between the trimmed V and J ends, which lost 1 base and 0 bases, there was a span of 6 bases. Germline V gives CDR1 SGHVS, CDR2 FQNEAQ. CDR3 amino acids: CASSLVQATNEKLFF. The CDR3 nucleotides are TGTGCCAGCAGCTTAGTACAAGCAACTAATGAAAAACTGTTTTTT.

V usage is TRBV27 and J usage is TRBJ2-7; 10 bases are a match to TRBD1. This CDR3 has 15 amino acids. The germline V gene encodes CDR1 MNHEY and CDR2 SMNVEV (reference sequence). V lost 7 bases to trimming and J lost 3 bases; unmatched junction nucleotides: 9. The chain's CDR3 is CASNGQGGGFYEQYF. The DNA for the CDR3 is TGTGCCAGCAACGGACAGGGGGGGGGATTCTACGAGCAGTACTTC.

The chain combines TRBV30 with TRBJ2-2; 8 bases are a match to TRBD2. The germline V gene encodes CDR1 GTSNPN and CDR2 SVGIG (reference sequence). This CDR3 has 13 residues. Trimming removed 3 bases from V and 5 bases from J; junction bases left unmatched: 2. The CDR3: CAWSRGGTGELFF. Written as DNA, the CDR3 is TGTGCCTGGAGCCGGGGGGGTACCGGGGAGCTGTTTTTT. Full variable domain (rest looked up from reference TRBV30 and TRBJ2-2): SQTIHQWPATLVQPVGSPLSLECTVEGTSNPNLYWYRQAAGRGLQLLFYSVGIGQISSEVPQNLSASRPQDRQFILSSKKLLLSDSGFYLCAWSRGGTGELFFGEGSRLTVL.

V usage is TRBV7-2 and J usage is TRBJ2-5; TRBD2 matches 16 bases. The trim removed 5 bases at V and 2 bases at J, leaving 11 bases unmatched. From germline, CDR1 is SGHTA and CDR2 FQGNSA. The CDR3 length is 19 residues. This CDR3 reads CASSPGLAGGNPWQETQYF. In DNA, the CDR3 is TGTGCCAGCAGCCCGGGACTAGCGGGAGGGAACCCGTGGCAAGAGACCCAGTACTTC.

The chain is built from TRBV19 and TRBJ2-7; D ambiguous. Trimming shortened V by 6 bases and J by 5 bases, and 17 bases separated the two germline ends. The CDR3 sequence is 14 residues long. Germline loops: CDR1 LNHDA, CDR2 SQIVND (reference sequence). The CDR3 DNA is TGTGCCAGTAGCGGAGACCTACCTATGGACGAGCAGTACTTC. Translated: CASSGDLPMDEQYF. The variable domain in full, completed from reference TRBV19 and TRBJ2-7, reads DGGITQSPKYLFRKEGQNVTLSCEQNLNHDAMYWYRQDPGQGLRLIYYSQIVNDFQKGDIAEGYSVSREKKESFPLTVTSAQKNPTAFYLCASSGDLPMDEQYFGPGTRLTVT.

The chain uses TRBV19 and TRBJ1-2, with 8 bases fitting TRBD1. The CDR3 consists of 14 residues. Germline trimming cut 6 bases from V and 3 bases from J; bases unmatched to any gene: 6. Germline-derived CDR1 and CDR2 are LNHDA and SQIVND (reference sequence). This chain's CDR3 is CASSRKQGDYGYTF. The CDR3 coding sequence is TGTGCCAGTAGCCGGAAACAGGGGGACTATGGCTACACCTTC. The full variable domain, with the rest looked up from reference TRBV19 and TRBJ1-2, is DGGITQSPKYLFRKEGQNVTLSCEQNLNHDAMYWYRQDPGQGLRLIYYSQIVNDFQKGDIAEGYSVSREKKESFPLTVTSAQKNPTAFYLCASSRKQGDYGYTFGSGTRLTVV.

This clone has only a few counts. This sequence joins TRBV5-1 and TRBJ2-1, with TRBD2 as a possible D gene (5 bases). Germline V lookup: CDR1 SGHRS, CDR2 YFSETQ. V was shortened by 0 bases and J by 0 bases, with 10 bases between the two germline ends. CDR3 length equals 16 residues. The CDR3 bases are TGCGCCAGCAGCTTGGATGTGGGGAGCTCCTACAATGAGCAGTTCTTC. The encoded protein is CASSLDVGSSYNEQFF.

A few counts support this clone. CDR3 in amino acids: CASSADSAGNTEAFF. DNA for the CDR3: TGTGCCAGCTCAGCGGACAGCGCTGGGAACACTGAAGCTTTCTTT. The rearrangement links TRBV18 to TRBJ1-1; D might be TRBD1 (6 bases). Germline V lookup: CDR1 KGHSH, CDR2 LQKENI. V shed 5 bases and J shed 1 base, with 14 bases lying between them. The CDR3 has 15 residues.

V gene TRBV24-1 combines with J gene TRBJ2-2; 9 bases line up with TRBD2. V lost 7 bases, J lost 7 bases, and 6 bases stayed unmatched. The CDR3 contains 14 residues. Germline V gene sequence: CDR1 KGHDR, CDR2 SFDVKD. DNA for the CDR3: TGTGCCACCAGCTTAGCGGGGGCCGGCGGGGAGCTGTTTTTT. It translates to CATSLAGAGGELFF.

V usage is TRBV30 and J usage is TRBJ1-2; D unresolved. Between the trimmed V and J ends, which lost 4 bases and 8 bases, there was a span of 11 bases. There are 11 residues in the CDR3. Germline V CDR1 and CDR2: GTSNPN, SVGIG (reference sequence). The CDR3: CAWNLGRGYTF. In DNA form, the CDR3 reads TGTGCCTGGAATTTGGGGAGAGGCTACACCTTC.

This rearrangement joins TRBV10-1 to TRBJ2-3, with 9 bases fitting TRBD2. V shed 7 bases and J 0 bases; nucleotides not matched to a gene: 20. This CDR3 has 20 amino acids. Germline CDR1 reads WNHNN; CDR2 reads SYGVQD (reference sequence). For the CDR3, the DNA is TGCGCCAGCACAAATCCGGGACTAGCCAGAACGACTCCTAGCACAGATACGCAGTATTTT. Encoded protein: CASTNPGLARTTPSTDTQYF.

In its sample, this clone was seen a few times. The rearrangement joins TRBV6-1 to TRBJ2-7, with D perhaps matching TRBD1 (6 bases). The CDR3 covers 14 residues. V gave up 5 bases and J gave up 1 base, with 12 bases separating them. Looked up from germline, CDR1 is MNHNS and CDR2 is SASEGT. The CDR3 loop reads CASSFTGKSYEQYF. The CDR3 region has the DNA TGTGCCAGCAGTTTTACAGGGAAATCCTACGAGCAGTACTTC.

The V gene is TRBV5-4, the J gene TRBJ2-3; D is perhaps TRBD2 (5 bases). V gave up 5 bases and J gave up 2 bases, with 15 bases separating them. The CDR3 length is 15 residues. Germline V gene sequence: CDR1 SGHNT, CDR2 YYREEE (reference sequence). CDR3 loop: CASSLSGPFTDTQYF. CDR3 in DNA: TGTGCCAGCAGTCTAAGCGGACCCTTCACAGATACGCAGTATTTT.

The rearrangement joins TRBV19 to TRBJ2-3; 9 nucleotides match TRBD2. The junction had 5 bases not matched to a gene; V was cut back by 5 bases and J by 2 bases. The germline V gene has CDR1 LNHDA and CDR2 SQIVND (reference sequence). The CDR3 loop spans 15 amino acids. CDR3 nucleotide sequence: TGTGCCAGTAGTCAGATAGCGGGAGCCACAGATACGCAGTATTTT. Protein sequence: CASSQIAGATDTQYF.

The chain has TRBV18 and TRBJ2-7, with 7 bases identical to TRBD2. V gave up 0 bases and J gave up 1 base; unmatched junction bases: 0. This CDR3 is built from 14 residues. In germline, CDR1 is KGHSH, CDR2 LQKENI. The CDR3 DNA reads as TGTGCCAGCTCACCACCGGGACTATCCTACGAGCAGTACTTC. It specifies CASSPPGLSYEQYF.

V usage is TRBV20-1 and J usage is TRBJ2-7; possible D gene TRBD2, 5 bases. V dropped 3 bases and J dropped 6 bases, with 15 bases sitting between them. Germline V gives CDR1 DFQATT, CDR2 SNEGSKA (reference sequence). CDR3 length: 13 amino acids. CDR3 residues: CSASSLPTSEQYF. CDR3 DNA: TGCAGTGCTAGTTCCCTACCCACTAGCGAGCAGTACTTC.

The chain uses TRBV18 and TRBJ1-1; perhaps TRBD1 as D (6 bases). V shed 2 bases and J shed 5 bases, with 12 bases lying between them. Germline V lookup: CDR1 KGHSH, CDR2 LQKENI. This CDR3 is 14 amino acids long. CDR3 sequence reads: CASSPRTEGTEAFF. CDR3 in DNA: TGTGCCAGCTCACCAAGGACAGAGGGTACTGAAGCTTTCTTT.

V gene TRBV7-2 combines with J gene TRBJ2-5, with 8 bases matching TRBD2. The V gene end was trimmed by 1 base and the J gene end by 5 bases; junction bases not matched to a gene: 6. The germline V gene encodes CDR1 SGHTA and CDR2 FQGNSA. The CDR3 loop spans 15 amino acids. The CDR3 DNA reads TGTGCCAGCAGCTTAGGTGCGGGAGGAAGCGAGACCCAGTACTTC. Its translation: CASSLGAGGSETQYF.

The chain is built from TRBV21-1 and TRBJ2-5; the table's D call TRBD1 went unverified against the DNA. TRBV21-1 is assigned pseudogene status. CDR3 length: 15 amino acids. CDR3 DNA: TGTGCCAGCAGCACCCGACAGGGCTTCCAAGAGACCCAGTACTTC. Translating gives CASSTRQGFQETQYF.

This clone was seen just once. The CDR3 sequence is CASSESKTSGPPDTQYF. The CDR3 bases are TGCGCCAGCAGTGAGTCGAAGACTAGCGGGCCCCCAGATACGCAGTATTTT. This chain links TRBV10-2 with TRBJ2-3, with 10 bases that match TRBD2. Per germline, CDR1 WSHSY and CDR2 SAAADI. The CDR3 runs to 17 residues. The V and J ends lost 0 bases and 4 bases, in that order; junction bases with no gene match: 7.

The V and J genes are TRBV18 and TRBJ1-1; possibly TRBD1 for D (5 bases). V shed 2 bases and J shed 4 bases, with 8 bases lying between them. Germline V gene lookup returns CDR1 KGHSH and CDR2 LQKENI. The CDR3 spans 13 residues. This chain's CDR3 is CASSPSGGTEAFF. Here the CDR3 DNA reads TGTGCCAGCTCACCATCCGGGGGCACTGAAGCTTTCTTT.